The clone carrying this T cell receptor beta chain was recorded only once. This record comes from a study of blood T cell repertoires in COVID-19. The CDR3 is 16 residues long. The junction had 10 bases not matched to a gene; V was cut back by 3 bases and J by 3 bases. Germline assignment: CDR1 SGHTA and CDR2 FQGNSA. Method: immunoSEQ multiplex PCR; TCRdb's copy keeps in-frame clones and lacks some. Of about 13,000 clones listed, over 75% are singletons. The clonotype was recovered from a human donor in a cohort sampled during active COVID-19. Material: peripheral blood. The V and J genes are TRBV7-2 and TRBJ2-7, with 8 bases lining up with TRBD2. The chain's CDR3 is CASSFPPGRGVYEQYF. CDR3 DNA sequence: TGTGCCAGCAGCTTTCCCCCCGGGCGGGGGGTCTACGAGCAGTACTTC.